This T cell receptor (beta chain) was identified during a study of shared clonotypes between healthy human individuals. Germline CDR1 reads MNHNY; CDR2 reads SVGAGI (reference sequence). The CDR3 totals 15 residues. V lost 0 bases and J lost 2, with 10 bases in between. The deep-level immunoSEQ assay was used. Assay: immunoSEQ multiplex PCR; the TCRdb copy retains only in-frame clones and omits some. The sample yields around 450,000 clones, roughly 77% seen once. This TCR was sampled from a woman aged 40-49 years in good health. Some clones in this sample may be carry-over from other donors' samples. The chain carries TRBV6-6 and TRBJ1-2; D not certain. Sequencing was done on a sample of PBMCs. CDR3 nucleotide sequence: TGTGCCAGCAGTTACTCTCGGGATTGGAACTATGGCTACACCTTC. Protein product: CASSYSRDWNYGYTF.